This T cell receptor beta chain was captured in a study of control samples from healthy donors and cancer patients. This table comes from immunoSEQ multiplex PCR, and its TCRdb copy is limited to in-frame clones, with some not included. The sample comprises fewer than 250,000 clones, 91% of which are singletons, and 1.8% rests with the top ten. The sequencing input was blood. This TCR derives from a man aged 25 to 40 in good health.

CDR3 coding DNA: TGCAGCTGGCGCGACGATTCACCCCTCCACTTT. It yields the protein CSWRDDSPLHF. The V gene is TRBV29-1, the J gene TRBJ1-6; unclear D gene. V shed 8 bases and J shed 8 bases, with 10 bases lying between them. This CDR3 has 11 residues. Germline CDR1 SQVTM, CDR2 ANQGSEA.